These 18 T cell receptor beta chains originate from one sample sequenced in a study of blood T cells in healthy people across ages. Primers used in a second PCR of roughly 6 to 12 cycles were a sample-barcoded 5' primer and a J-beta primer mix. In TCRdb, the 5' RACE reads were re-called with MiXCR into one record per CDR3 protein. This table holds 1.5 million to 2 million distinct CDR3 sequences, roughly 27% found once. The sequenced material came from blood. All receptors derive from a young woman in good health.

This clonotype came up a few times. The V gene is TRBV12-3 or TRBV12-4, the J gene TRBJ2-1; the match to TRBD2 covers 13 bases. J lost 8 bases, V lost 6 bases, and 10 bases had no gene match. This CDR3 has 16 residues. The CDR3 here is CASSVRTSGRKDEQFF. CDR3 nucleotides: TGTGCCAGCAGCGTTCGGACTAGCGGGAGAAAGGATGAGCAGTTCTTC.

This clonotype occurred many times. V is TRBV4-1 and J is TRBJ2-5; the match to TRBD2 covers 7 bases. CDR1 MGHRA and CDR2 YSYEKL come from the germline V gene. The J segment lost 4 bases and the V segment lost 6 bases, leaving 11 bases of the junction unmatched. CDR3 length equals 15 residues. The CDR3 sequence: CASRLGRGDGETQYF. In nucleotides, the CDR3 is TGCGCCAGCAGACTCGGACGGGGGGATGGAGAGACCCAGTACTTC.

This clonotype was found a few times. The J gene is TRBJ2-7, the V gene TRBV20-1, with 8 bases aligning to TRBD2. V shed 2 bases, J shed 5 bases, and the junction held 5 bases outside the gene matches. Germline V gene sequence: CDR1 DFQATT, CDR2 SNEGSKA (reference sequence). The CDR3 covers 13 residues. CDR3 loop: CSARSPGRDEQYF. In nucleotides, the CDR3 is TGCAGTGCTAGATCCCCCGGGAGGGACGAGCAGTACTTC.

This clonotype was seen more than once but under ten times. V and J are TRBV7-8 and TRBJ2-7; a weak D match, TRBD2 (6 bases). The CDR3 covers 15 residues. Germline-derived CDR1 and CDR2 are SGHVS and FQNEAQ. Trimming left V 4 bases short and J 4 bases short, with 17 bases between. The CDR3 sequence: CASSSLPQRAYEQYF. The CDR3 DNA sequence: TGTGCCAGCAGCTCCCTCCCCCAGCGGGCGTACGAGCAGTACTTC.

This clonotype was counted a few times. The chain couples TRBV29-1 to TRBJ2-2; D is uncertain. There are 14 residues in the CDR3. Germline values: CDR1 SQVTM, CDR2 ANQGSEA. Trimming took 3 bases from V and 7 from J, leaving 15 bases between them. CDR3 nucleotides: TGCAGCGTTGAGCTTCCACAGCCCCACGGGGAGCTGTTTTTT. Encoded protein: CSVELPQPHGELFF.

This clonotype has a count of ten or more. The chain has TRBV9 and TRBJ2-1, with 7 bases aligning to TRBD1. The ends lost 3 bases at V and 5 bases at J; junction bases unmatched: 5. This CDR3 is 14 amino acids long. CDR1 is SGDLS, CDR2 YYNGEE, per germline. The CDR3 DNA is TGTGCCAGCAGCGCTGGGGGACAGAACAATGAGCAGTTCTTC. Translating gives CASSAGGQNNEQFF.

This clonotype was counted a few times. This chain links TRBV5-1 with TRBJ2-5, with 7 bases that match TRBD2. Germline lookup yields CDR1 SGHRS and CDR2 YFSETQ. This CDR3 region has 14 residues. Unmatched junction bases numbered 5, after V lost 2 bases and J lost 4 bases. This CDR3 reads CASSFGTTRETQYF. CDR3 coding DNA: TGCGCCAGCAGCTTCGGGACTACAAGAGAGACCCAGTACTTC.

This clonotype occurred many times. The V call is TRBV6-6, the J call TRBJ2-1; D remains ambiguous. Trimming left V 2 bases short and J 5 bases short, with 7 bases between. From germline, CDR1 is MNHNY and CDR2 SVGAGI (reference sequence). The CDR3 is 13 residues long. The CDR3 protein is CASSYRWDNEQFF. The DNA for the CDR3 is TGTGCCAGCAGTTACAGGTGGGACAATGAGCAGTTCTTC.

This clonotype was detected ten times or more. The J gene is TRBJ2-7, the V gene TRBV7-2; 7 bases align to TRBD1. Trimming removed 6 bases from V and 6 bases from J; junction bases left unmatched: 2. Germline V gives CDR1 SGHTA, CDR2 FQGNSA. The CDR3 runs 11 residues. The CDR3 sequence is CASREGAEQYF. DNA of the CDR3: TGTGCCAGCAGAGAGGGGGCCGAGCAGTACTTC.

The chain is built from TRBV6-2 or TRBV6-3 and TRBJ2-7, with D unclear. CDR3 length: 15 residues. Germline V gene sequence: CDR1 MNHEY, CDR2 SVGEGT. Trimming stripped 6 bases from V and 0 bases from J, with 15 bases between. The CDR3, as DNA: TGTGCCAGCAGCCGAGCCAGAAGCGACTCCTACGAGCAGTACTTC. Its protein product is CASSRARSDSYEQYF.

The chain is built from TRBV6-5 and TRBJ2-5, with D maybe TRBD1 (6 bases). TRBJ2-7 explains the end of the DNA better; the J call may be wrong. This CDR3 has 14 amino acids. Germline V lookup: CDR1 MNHEY, CDR2 SVGAGI. The CDR3 sequence is CASSSEGWGLEQYF. The CDR3 DNA sequence: TGTGCCAGCAGCTCCGAGGGTTGGGGGCTCGAGCAGTACTTC.

This clonotype was counted at least ten times. The rearrangement joins TRBV4-2 to TRBJ1-2; D is unresolved. The CDR3 contains 14 residues. V lost 3 bases and J 0 bases, leaving 8 bases between the germline ends. Germline V gene sequence: CDR1 LGHNA, CDR2 YNFKEQ. The CDR3 reads CASSHDGTNYGYTF. The CDR3 DNA sequence: TGTGCCAGCAGCCACGACGGAACTAACTATGGCTACACCTTC.

The chain employs TRBV20-1 and TRBJ1-1; tentatively, D is TRBD1 (5 bases). Germline assignment: CDR1 DFQATT and CDR2 SNEGSKA (reference sequence). V lost 0 bases to trimming and J lost 3 bases, with 14 bases between them. This CDR3 is 15 amino acids long. CDR3 in amino acids: CSARDPRGADTEAFF. In DNA, the CDR3 is TGCAGTGCTAGAGATCCCCGCGGGGCGGACACTGAAGCTTTCTTT.

This clonotype was seen only a few times. The CDR3 DNA reads TGTGCCAGCAGCTTGGAACGGCGAAACACCATATATTTT. Its protein is CASSLERRNTIYF. The chain has TRBV5-6 and TRBJ1-3, with no clear D. The germline V gene encodes CDR1 SGHDT and CDR2 YYEEEE. Trimming stripped 0 bases from V and 5 bases from J, with 6 bases between. The CDR3 spans 13 residues.

This chain joins TRBV5-1 and TRBJ2-1, with 12 nucleotides matching TRBD2. CDR3 size: 16 residues. J was trimmed by 6 bases and V by 4 bases; bases with no gene match: 8. Germline CDR1 and CDR2: SGHRS and YFSETQ. The CDR3 sequence: CASSRFPSGGANEQFF. CDR3 DNA: TGCGCCAGCAGCAGATTCCCTAGCGGGGGGGCCAATGAGCAGTTCTTC.

As DNA, the CDR3 is TGTGCCAGCAGCGCGACAGCTAACTATGGCTACACCTTC. Residues: CASSATANYGYTF. The chain joins TRBV6-5 to TRBJ1-2, with a tentative D call TRBD1 (5 bases). Per the germline V gene, CDR1 is MNHEY and CDR2 is SVGAGI. V lost 6 bases and J lost 0, with 8 bases in between. This CDR3 is 13 amino acids long.

A few counts support this clonotype. The V gene is TRBV2, the J gene TRBJ2-7, with a tentative D call TRBD2 (6 bases). Trimming took off 7 bases at V and 11 bases at J, with 15 bases between the two ends. This CDR3 region has 11 residues. From germline, CDR1 is SNHLY and CDR2 FYNNEI. The CDR3 sequence: CASTQSGSKYF. CDR3 in DNA: TGTGCCAGCACCCAGTCCGGGAGTAAGTACTTC.

The sample holds a few counts of this clonotype. The chain couples TRBV2 to TRBJ2-7, with 11 bases matching TRBD1. The J call may be wrong; the DNA end is better matched by TRBJ2-5. The CDR3 spans 14 residues. In germline, CDR1 is SNHLY, CDR2 FYNNEI. The CDR3 bases are TGTGCCATTCGGAGGGACAGGGGGACGGAGACCCAGTACTTC. Its translation: CAIRRDRGTETQYF.